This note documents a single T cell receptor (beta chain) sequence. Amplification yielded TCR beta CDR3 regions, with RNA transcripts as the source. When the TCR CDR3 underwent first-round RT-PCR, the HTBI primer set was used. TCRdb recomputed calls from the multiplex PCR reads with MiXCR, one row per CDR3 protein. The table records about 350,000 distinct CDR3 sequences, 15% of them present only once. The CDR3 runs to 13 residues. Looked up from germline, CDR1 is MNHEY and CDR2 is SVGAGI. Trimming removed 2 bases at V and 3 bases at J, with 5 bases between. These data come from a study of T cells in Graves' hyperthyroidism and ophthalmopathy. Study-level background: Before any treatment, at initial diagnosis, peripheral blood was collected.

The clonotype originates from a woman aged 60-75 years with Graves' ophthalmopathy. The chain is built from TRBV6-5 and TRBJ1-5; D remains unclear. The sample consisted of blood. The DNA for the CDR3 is TGTGCCAGCAGTTACAGGCTCAATCAGCCCCAGCATTTT. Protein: CASSYRLNQPQHF.